Detailed here is one TCR beta chain. This clonotype was counted many times. It lacks a known antigen. No much larger clonotype is one base removed from it; base qualities were not supplied. These data come from a study of CD8 T cells in ankylosing spondylitis (TCRdb year 2017). Turning to the overall study: T cell receptor beta repertoires were profiled in healthy donors and ankylosing spondylitis patients so that disease-linked TCR variants could be found. The full study cohort comprised approximately 23 ankylosing spondylitis patients and approximately 100 healthy donors. Samples of peripheral blood were taken, and for ankylosing spondylitis patients, synovial fluid was collected as well. Broader findings and caveats from the paper: A CD8+ phenotype was shown by the disease-linked clones, which were found at relatively low frequencies in peripheral blood. According to the report, matched synovial fluid samples from ankylosing spondylitis patients were significantly enriched for the disease-linked clones. Some TCR beta motif variants had previously been reported in synovial fluid and blood of reactive arthritis patients, which suggested common disease-initiation mechanisms. Blood from ankylosing spondylitis patients appeared to be characterized by a TCR beta motif made up of about 8 highly homologous amino acid variants.

The V end loses 0 bases and the J end loses 7 bases, and a stretch of 16 bases separates them. The germline V gene (reference sequence) specifies DFQATT as CDR1 and SNEGSKA as CDR2. Spanning cysteine to phenylalanine, the CDR3 consists of 16 amino acids. Here the CDR3 DNA is all that survives: 48 bases in frame from base 1. Sequencing used an Illumina HiSeq 2500. TCR beta libraries were prepared by quantitative 5'-RACE with molecular barcodes. Per the original workflow: Disease-linked TCR variants were identified with a new computational method built on a probabilistic model of VDJ rearrangement. The raw public data were reprocessed by TCRdb itself: fastp quality trimming at Q25, MiXCR clonotype calling, in-frame beta chains only. Each CDR3 protein appears once, grouped with its most common genes and DNA. TCRdb's processing, not the authors' own work, is the source of the V and J calls. The sample records under 200,000 distinct CDR3 sequences, about 9.9% of which are singletons. Jointly, the top ten make up 25% to 30% of the sample.

The V and J segments used are TRBV20-1 and TRBJ1-6; tentative D gene TRBD1, with 5 bases matching. The sequenced sample consisted of blood, either unsorted or a sorted T cell fraction (not recorded which). This TCR was sampled from a male donor with ankylosing spondylitis or in good health (not recorded which). The bases are TGCAGTGCTAGAGATTGGGGGAGGGAGGAAAATTCACCCCTCCACTTT. It encodes CSARDWGREENSPLHF.